One sample yielded the 23 T cell receptor beta chains listed below, sequenced in a study of PD-1 blockade in classical Hodgkin lymphoma. Profiling relied on immunoSEQ multiplex PCR, and the TCRdb table lists in-frame clones only, not all of them. The sample records approximately 30,000 clones, more than 85% being singletons. Time point here: newly diagnosed, previously untreated cHL patient sample. The sequenced sample was peripheral blood mononuclear cells (PBMCs). The origin of the receptors is a human donor with classical Hodgkin lymphoma.

This chain links TRBV19 with TRBJ2-5, with 7 nucleotides matching TRBD1. Trimming removed 2 bases from V and 1 base from J; junction bases left unmatched: 22. Germline V CDR1 and CDR2: LNHDA, SQIVND (reference sequence). The CDR3 spans 21 residues. The CDR3: CASSIRSGQDQLLWGQETQYF. DNA of the CDR3: TGTGCCAGTAGTATACGATCTGGACAGGATCAATTACTATGGGGCCAAGAGACCCAGTACTTC.

This clone has a handful of counts. This chain links TRBV28 with TRBJ1-5, with 11 bases matching TRBD1. CDR1 and CDR2 (germline): MDHEN, SYDVKM. Trimming removed 6 bases from V and 8 bases from J; junction bases left unmatched: 9. The CDR3 length is 15 residues. CDR3 sequence reads: CASSKGQGAWEPQHF. The DNA of the CDR3 is TGTGCCAGCAGCAAAGGACAGGGGGCTTGGGAGCCCCAGCATTTT. The full variable domain, its missing parts supplied by reference TRBV28 and TRBJ1-5, is DVKVTQSSRYLVKRTGEKVFLECVQDMDHENMFWYRQDPGLGLRLIYFSYDVKMKEKGDIPEGYSVSREKKERFSLILESASTNQTSMYLCASSKGQGAWEPQHFGDGTRLSIL.

This rearrangement joins TRBV6-1 to TRBJ2-3; no firm D call. V was shortened by 8 bases and J by 6 bases, with 9 bases between the two germline ends. This CDR3 region has 11 residues. Germline V CDR1 and CDR2: MNHNS, SASEGT. The CDR3 nucleotides read TGTGCCAGCGAAGGTGGCGATACGCAGTATTTT. Translating gives CASEGGDTQYF.

This sequence joins TRBV18 and TRBJ2-3; tentative D call: TRBD1 (5 bases). V was cut by 0 bases and J by 0 bases, with 7 bases left in between. CDR1 and CDR2 (germline): KGHSH, LQKENI. The CDR3 extends over 15 amino acids. CDR3 DNA: TGTGCCAGCTCACCACCGTCAGGGAGCACAGATACGCAGTATTTT. The encoded protein is CASSPPSGSTDTQYF.

This chain uses TRBV28 with TRBJ2-1; 8 bases are a match to TRBD2. J gave up 7 bases and V 1 base, and 12 bases lay outside the gene matches. This CDR3 contains 17 residues. Looked up from germline, CDR1 is MDHEN and CDR2 is SYDVKM. CDR3 amino acids: CASSLSPAGARRNEQFF. The CDR3 coding sequence is TGTGCCAGCAGTTTATCCCCAGCGGGAGCTAGGCGTAATGAGCAGTTCTTC.

V gene TRBV28 combines with J gene TRBJ1-2; 7 bases line up with TRBD1. Per the germline V gene, CDR1 is MDHEN and CDR2 is SYDVKM. This CDR3 spans 12 amino acids. In DNA, the CDR3 is TGTGCAGCTGGGGTTTCAGGGGGAGGCTACACCTTC. It specifies CAAGVSGGGYTF.

This clone was seen a handful of times. The chain uses TRBV5-8 and TRBJ2-7, with 10 bases fitting TRBD1. With V trimmed by 3 bases and J by 3 bases, 6 bases remained unmatched. The CDR3 length is 15 residues. From germline, CDR1 is SGHTS and CDR2 YDEGEE. The CDR3 DNA is TGTGCCAGCAGCTCGGGACAGGGGCACGTCTACGAGCAGTACTTC. This codes for CASSSGQGHVYEQYF.

This sequence joins TRBV6-5 and TRBJ1-2; D might be TRBD1 (5 bases). Trimming took 5 bases from V and 1 from J, leaving 8 bases between them. The CDR3 length is 13 residues. CDR1 MNHEY and CDR2 SVGAGI come from the germline V gene. The CDR3 sequence is CASSPDSNYGYTF. The CDR3 nucleotides are TGTGCCAGCAGTCCCGACAGTAACTATGGCTACACCTTC.

The V and J genes are TRBV6-1 and TRBJ2-1; D may match TRBD1 or TRBD2 (6 bases each). V lost 0 bases to trimming and J lost 6 bases, with 15 bases between them. The CDR3 consists of 16 residues. CDR1 MNHNS and CDR2 SASEGT come from the germline V gene. The CDR3 sequence is CASSEAQGFGSNEQFF. The DNA of the CDR3 is TGTGCCAGCAGTGAAGCGCAGGGGTTCGGGAGCAATGAGCAGTTCTTC.

The chain carries TRBV11-2 and TRBJ2-5; D possibly matches TRBD1 or TRBD2 (6 bases each). V lost 3 bases and J 5 bases, leaving 7 bases between the germline ends. Per germline, CDR1 SGHAT and CDR2 FQNNGV. The CDR3 has 12 residues. CDR3 amino acids: CASSFGGETQYF. CDR3 sequence (DNA): TGTGCCAGCAGCTTCGGGGGCGAGACCCAGTACTTC.

The chain joins TRBV19 to TRBJ2-1; D perhaps matches TRBD2 (5 bases). This CDR3 has 13 amino acids. Germline V gene lookup returns CDR1 LNHDA and CDR2 SQIVND (reference sequence). V was shortened by 6 bases and J by 6 bases, with 12 bases between the two germline ends. CDR3 sequence: CASSPGRINEQFF. DNA of the CDR3: TGTGCCAGTAGCCCGGGGAGAATCAATGAGCAGTTCTTC. Looking up the rest from reference TRBV19 and TRBJ2-1 gives the full variable domain: DGGITQSPKYLFRKEGQNVTLSCEQNLNHDAMYWYRQDPGQGLRLIYYSQIVNDFQKGDIAEGYSVSREKKESFPLTVTSAQKNPTAFYLCASSPGRINEQFFGPGTRLTVL.

The rearrangement links TRBV27 to TRBJ2-3; no clear D gene. V lost 0 bases and J lost 6, with 16 bases in between. Germline V gene lookup returns CDR1 MNHEY and CDR2 SMNVEV (reference sequence). CDR3 length: 16 amino acids. The CDR3 DNA follows: TGTGCCAGCAGTTTATCGCTGGGCAGGCATACTGATACGCAGTATTTT. Translated: CASSLSLGRHTDTQYF.

The chain is built from TRBV29-1 and TRBJ2-1, with TRBD2 as a possible D gene (5 bases). Germline V gene data show CDR1 as SQVTM and CDR2 as ANQGSEA. The CDR3 loop spans 14 amino acids. Trimming stripped 4 bases from V and 12 bases from J, with 22 bases between. The CDR3 bases are TGCAGCGTTGTCTCGTCTAGCAAAGCCCCGGCGCAGTTCTTC. Encoded protein: CSVVSSSKAPAQFF.

The CDR3 DNA reads as TGTGCCAGCTCCCCCGGGACAGGGGGCCCCTACGAGCAGTACTTC. Amino acids: CASSPGTGGPYEQYF. This chain uses TRBV18 with TRBJ2-7; 12 positions match TRBD1. There are 15 residues in the CDR3. J gave up 2 bases and V 6 bases, and 5 bases lay outside the gene matches. CDR1 is KGHSH, CDR2 LQKENI, per germline.

The chain joins TRBV9 to TRBJ1-2, with a possible D match to TRBD1 (5 bases). In germline, CDR1 is SGDLS, CDR2 YYNGEE. V lost 0 bases, J lost 2 bases, and 11 bases lay in between. This CDR3 has 15 amino acids. The CDR3 region has the DNA TGTGCCAGCAGCGTAGAAATGTGGGGGAACTATGGCTACACCTTC. Translation gives CASSVEMWGNYGYTF.

J is TRBJ1-4 and V is TRBV19; D is possibly TRBD1 (6 bases). This CDR3 has 15 residues. V shed 3 bases and J shed 0 bases, with 8 bases lying between them. The germline V gene has CDR1 LNHDA and CDR2 SQIVND (reference sequence). CDR3 DNA sequence: TGTGCCAGTAGTATGGACAGTGCAACTAATGAAAAACTGTTTTTT. Its protein is CASSMDSATNEKLFF. The full variable domain, rest sourced from reference TRBV19 and TRBJ1-4, is DGGITQSPKYLFRKEGQNVTLSCEQNLNHDAMYWYRQDPGQGLRLIYYSQIVNDFQKGDIAEGYSVSREKKESFPLTVTSAQKNPTAFYLCASSMDSATNEKLFFGSGTQLSVL.

V and J are TRBV19 and TRBJ1-4; 9 bases fit TRBD1. Germline CDR1 LNHDA, CDR2 SQIVND (reference sequence). CDR3 length: 14 amino acids. V shed 5 bases and J 10 bases; nucleotides not matched to a gene: 8. CDR3 nucleotides: TGTGCCAGTAGTGACAGGGGGAGTCCTGGAAAACTGTTTTTT. It translates to CASSDRGSPGKLFF. The full variable domain, with the rest looked up from reference TRBV19 and TRBJ1-4, is DGGITQSPKYLFRKEGQNVTLSCEQNLNHDAMYWYRQDPGQGLRLIYYSQIVNDFQKGDIAEGYSVSREKKESFPLTVTSAQKNPTAFYLCASSDRGSPGKLFFGSGTQLSVL.

V usage is TRBV7-2 and J usage is TRBJ2-3; D uncertain. Trimming removed 3 bases from V and 4 bases from J, with 17 bases in between. The V gene's germline CDR1 is SGHTA and CDR2 FQGNSA. This CDR3 is 16 amino acids long. The CDR3 loop reads CASSFLRSDWSDTQYF. In nucleotides, the CDR3 is TGTGCCAGCAGCTTCTTACGTTCCGACTGGTCAGATACGCAGTATTTT.

This chain connects TRBV2 to TRBJ2-7; unclear D gene. Germline loops: CDR1 SNHLY, CDR2 FYNNEI. The germline V and J ends were trimmed by 2 bases and 3 bases, with 17 bases remaining between them. This CDR3 is built from 16 residues. The CDR3 is CASSEPTDLTIYEQYF. The CDR3 DNA follows: TGTGCCAGCAGTGAACCAACGGATCTGACCATCTACGAGCAGTACTTC. The full variable domain, rest sourced from reference TRBV2 and TRBJ2-7, is EPEVTQTPSHQVTQMGQEVILRCVPISNHLYFYWYRQILGQKVEFLVSFYNNEISEKSEIFDDQFSVERPDGSNFTLKIRSTKLEDSAMYFCASSEPTDLTIYEQYFGPGTRLTVT.

This chain links TRBV7-2 with TRBJ2-7; D perhaps matches TRBD1 (6 bases). The CDR3 extends over 15 amino acids. V shed 0 bases and J shed 3 bases, with 12 bases lying between them. Germline CDR1 SGHTA, CDR2 FQGNSA. CDR3 nucleotide sequence: TGTGCCAGCAGCTTAGCCGGGACATCCCGCTACGAGCAGTACTTC. Translation: CASSLAGTSRYEQYF.

This chain links TRBV4-3 with TRBJ2-3; no clear D gene. The V end was cut by 1 base, the J end by 7 bases, with 3 bases between. Germline CDR1 is LGHNA and CDR2 is YSLEER. This CDR3 contains 11 residues. The CDR3 region is CASSQAYTQYF. In DNA, the CDR3 is TGCGCCAGCAGCCAAGCCTATACGCAGTATTTT.

This clone was observed a few times. The chain carries TRBV7-2 and TRBJ2-7; TRBD1 or TRBD2 may be the D gene (5 bases each). V lost 3 bases to trimming and J lost 9 bases, with 21 bases between them. This CDR3 has 15 residues. Germline loops: CDR1 SGHTA, CDR2 FQGNSA. The CDR3 is CASSFSGLSQRGQYF. In DNA form, the CDR3 reads TGTGCCAGCAGCTTCTCCGGGCTATCCCAGAGGGGGCAGTACTTC.

In this sample, this clone turned up once. The chain carries TRBV7-2 and TRBJ1-3; no reliable D call. In germline, CDR1 is SGHTA, CDR2 FQGNSA. There are 16 residues in the CDR3. Trimming shortened V by 5 bases and J by 0 bases, and 14 bases separated the two germline ends. In DNA, the CDR3 is TGTGCCAGCAGCCCCTGGACGGGAGCCTCTGGAAACACCATATATTTT. It specifies CASSPWTGASGNTIYF.